The subject of this entry is one T cell receptor beta chain. Additional DNA sequences in this sample encode the identical CDR3. This entry belongs to a study of OX40 agonist ivuxolimab in advanced cancers. Profiling relied on immunoSEQ multiplex PCR, and the TCRdb table lists in-frame clones only, not all of them. The sample records 98,000 or so clones, about four fifths being singletons. The CDR3 loop spans 15 amino acids. V gave up 7 bases and J gave up 4 bases; unmatched junction bases: 6. The germline V gene has CDR1 SNHLY and CDR2 FYNNEI. This specimen was CD4+ or CD8+ T cells sorted from blood, taken in a trial of the OX40 agonist ivuxolimab. The source of this sequence is an adult with an advanced solid tumor such as melanoma, head and neck, liver or kidney cancer. J is TRBJ2-2 and V is TRBV2; TRBD2 aligns across 10 bases. In DNA form, the CDR3 reads TGTGCCAGCAAAGCGGGAGGGGGGGGCACCGGGGAGCTGTTTTTT. Its protein is CASKAGGGGTGELFF.